This TCR beta chain was recorded in a study of cytomegalovirus exposure and HLA in healthy donors. This clone has only a few counts. Its antigen is not identified. Amplification used 60 Vbeta primers and 13 Jbeta primers. Clones were sequenced by immunoSEQ multiplex PCR, and TCRdb holds only the in-frame ones, with some missing. Counted here are fewer than 200,000 clones, approximately 80% occurring once; the ten biggest clones make up around a tenth. Study conclusions and caveats: The authors later linked a missense DCLRE1C variant to TCR beta V- and J-gene trimming. A later analysis linked 15,000 to 20,000 TCR beta sequences to HLA alleles at 0.05 false discovery rate. Per a prior analysis, the majority of TCR beta V segments were productive roughly 87% or roughly 30% of the time. Reportedly, cytomegalovirus status was diagnosed with high sensitivity and specificity.

The receptor's source is a man younger than 35 in good health and CMV-seropositive. Sequences were obtained from PBMCs.

CDR3 sequence reads: CASSQDSFQGSMNTEAFF. Here the CDR3 DNA reads TGCGCCAGCAGCCAAGATTCCTTTCAGGGCTCCATGAACACTGAAGCTTTCTTT. The chain carries TRBV4-3 and TRBJ1-1, with D perhaps TRBD1 (5 bases). This CDR3 has 18 residues. V was shortened by 0 bases and J by 0 bases, with 17 bases between the two germline ends. Germline-derived CDR1 and CDR2 are LGHNA and YSLEER.